The 4 T cell receptor beta chains in this list originate from one sample, sequenced in a study of regulatory T cells in long-lasting Graves disease. Construction of the TCR beta libraries employed iRepertoire HTBI primers in conjunction with Arm-PCR of CDR3 regions. Using its own MiXCR run on the multiplex PCR reads, TCRdb lists one record per CDR3 protein. The table has about 620,000 distinct CDR3 sequences, 15% to 20% seen once; the top ten hold more than 15%. As to time point: newly diagnosed GD, antithyroid drugs for less than 3 months. With RNA extracted from PBMCs as input, the TCR library was made. Another study also made use of these data, one on T cells in Graves' hyperthyroidism and ophthalmopathy.

The source was peripheral blood mononuclear cells (PBMCs), collected at new diagnosis, from a patient treated with antithyroid drugs. These receptors were taken from a woman in her 30s with Graves disease.

This clonotype occurred a few times. For the CDR3, the DNA is TGTGCCAGTAGTATTGAGGCGTCGGGTTCACGCTCCTACGAGCAGTACTTC. Translating gives CASSIEASGSRSYEQYF. V gene TRBV19 combines with J gene TRBJ2-7; D ambiguous. V lost 3 bases, J lost 0 bases, and 18 bases lay in between. The CDR3 is 17 amino acids. The V gene's germline CDR1 is LNHDA and CDR2 SQIVND (reference sequence).

This clonotype turned up a few times. This chain joins TRBV3-1 and TRBJ1-6; D is perhaps TRBD1 (6 bases). This CDR3 has 14 residues. Trimming removed 1 base at V and 7 bases at J, with 8 bases between. Germline V CDR1 and CDR2: LGHDT, YNNKEL (reference sequence). CDR3 nucleotides: TGTGCCAGCAGCCAAGGGACAGTGAATTCACCCCTCCACTTT. It yields the protein CASSQGTVNSPLHF.

This clonotype occurred a few times. V and J are TRBV29-1 and TRBJ1-2; D might be TRBD1 (6 bases). CDR1 and CDR2 from the germline V gene are SQVTM and ANQGSEA. The CDR3 length is 12 residues. Trimming removed 5 bases at V and 5 bases at J, with 12 bases between. In DNA, the CDR3 is TGCAGCGTTACGGACAGCGGTTATGGCTACACCTTC. Protein sequence: CSVTDSGYGYTF.

This chain joins TRBV18 and TRBJ2-7; TRBD2 aligns across 7 bases. The V gene end was trimmed by 4 bases and the J gene end by 3 bases; junction bases not matched to a gene: 6. In germline, CDR1 is KGHSH, CDR2 LQKENI. This CDR3 has 14 residues. DNA for the CDR3: TGTGCCAGCTCACTAACTAGCGTCGACTACGAGCAGTACTTC. Amino acids: CASSLTSVDYEQYF.